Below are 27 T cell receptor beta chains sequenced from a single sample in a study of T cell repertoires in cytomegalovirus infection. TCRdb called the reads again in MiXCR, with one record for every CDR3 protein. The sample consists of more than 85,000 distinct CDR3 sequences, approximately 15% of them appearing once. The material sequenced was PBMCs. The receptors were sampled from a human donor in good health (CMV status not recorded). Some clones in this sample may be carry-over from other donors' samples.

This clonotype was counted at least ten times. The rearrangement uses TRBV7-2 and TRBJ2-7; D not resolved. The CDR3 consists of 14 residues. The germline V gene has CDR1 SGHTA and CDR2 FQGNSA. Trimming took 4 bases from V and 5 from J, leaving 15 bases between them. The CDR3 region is CASSSDLRGNEQYF. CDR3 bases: TGTGCCAGCAGCTCGGACCTTAGAGGCAACGAGCAGTACTTC. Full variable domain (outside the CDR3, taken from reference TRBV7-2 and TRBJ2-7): GAGVSQSPSNKVTEKGKDVELRCDPISGHTALYWYRQSLGQGLEFLIYFQGNSAPDKSGLPSDRFSAERTGGSVSTLTIQRTQQEDSAVYLCASSSDLRGNEQYFGPGTRLTVT.

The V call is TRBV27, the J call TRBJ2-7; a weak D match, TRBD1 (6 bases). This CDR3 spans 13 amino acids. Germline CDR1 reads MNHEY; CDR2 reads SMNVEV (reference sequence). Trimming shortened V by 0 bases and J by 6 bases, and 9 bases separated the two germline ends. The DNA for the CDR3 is TGTGCCAGCAGTTTATCCGGCAGGGGCGAGCAGTACTTC. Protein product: CASSLSGRGEQYF.

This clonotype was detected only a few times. The CDR3 spells CASSIYNEQFF. DNA of the CDR3: TGTGCCAGTAGTATCTACAATGAGCAGTTCTTC. The rearrangement uses TRBV19 and TRBJ2-1; D gene ambiguous. Germline loops: CDR1 LNHDA, CDR2 SQIVND (reference sequence). The CDR3 consists of 11 residues. The ends were cut back, 3 bases at V and 3 bases at J, with 0 bases in the middle.

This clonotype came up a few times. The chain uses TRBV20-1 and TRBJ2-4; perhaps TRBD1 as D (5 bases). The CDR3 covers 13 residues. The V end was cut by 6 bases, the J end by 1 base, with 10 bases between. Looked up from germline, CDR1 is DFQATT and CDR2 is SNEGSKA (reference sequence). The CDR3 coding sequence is TGCAGTGCGGGGCGGACGGCCAAAAACATTCAGTACTTC. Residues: CSAGRTAKNIQYF.

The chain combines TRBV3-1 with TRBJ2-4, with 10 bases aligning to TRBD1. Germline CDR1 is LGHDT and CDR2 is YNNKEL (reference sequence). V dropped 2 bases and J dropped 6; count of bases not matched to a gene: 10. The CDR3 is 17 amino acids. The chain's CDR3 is CASSQWSGTGDGNIQYF. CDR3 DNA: TGTGCCAGCAGCCAATGGAGCGGGACAGGGGACGGAAACATTCAGTACTTC.

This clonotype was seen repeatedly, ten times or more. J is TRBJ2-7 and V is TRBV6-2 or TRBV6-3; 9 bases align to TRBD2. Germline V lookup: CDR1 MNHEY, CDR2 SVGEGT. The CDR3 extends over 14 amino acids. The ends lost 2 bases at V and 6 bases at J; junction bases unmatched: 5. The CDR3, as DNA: TGTGCCAGCAGTTACGAAGGGACTAGCTCCGAGCAGTACTTC. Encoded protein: CASSYEGTSSEQYF.

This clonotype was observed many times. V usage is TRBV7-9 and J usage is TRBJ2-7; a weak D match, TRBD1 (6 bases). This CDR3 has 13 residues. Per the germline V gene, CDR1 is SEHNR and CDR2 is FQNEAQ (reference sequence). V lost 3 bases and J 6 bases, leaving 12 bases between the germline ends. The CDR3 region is CASSLTGTPEQYF. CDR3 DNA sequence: TGTGCCAGCAGCTTGACCGGGACACCCGAGCAGTACTTC.

For the CDR3, the DNA is TGCAGCGTTGAGTTAGGTCGGGGGTCACCCCTCCACTTT. Translated: CSVELGRGSPLHF. The rearrangement links TRBV29-1 to TRBJ1-6, with D possibly being TRBD1 (5 bases). Germline assignment: CDR1 SQVTM and CDR2 ANQGSEA. The CDR3 runs 13 residues. V lost 3 bases and J lost 10, with 13 bases in between.

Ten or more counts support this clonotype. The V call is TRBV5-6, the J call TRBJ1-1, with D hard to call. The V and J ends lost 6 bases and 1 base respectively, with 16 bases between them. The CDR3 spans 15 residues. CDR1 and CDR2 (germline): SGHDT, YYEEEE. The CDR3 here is CASTSRASWNTEAFF. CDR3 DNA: TGTGCCAGCACATCGCGGGCCTCTTGGAACACTGAAGCTTTCTTT.

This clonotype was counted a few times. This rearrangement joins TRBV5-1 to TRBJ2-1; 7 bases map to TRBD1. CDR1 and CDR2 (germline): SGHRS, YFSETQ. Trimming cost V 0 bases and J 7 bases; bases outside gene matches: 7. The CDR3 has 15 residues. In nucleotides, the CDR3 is TGCGCCAGCAGCTTGGGGCAGGGGGATGGGAATGAGCAGTTCTTC. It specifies CASSLGQGDGNEQFF.

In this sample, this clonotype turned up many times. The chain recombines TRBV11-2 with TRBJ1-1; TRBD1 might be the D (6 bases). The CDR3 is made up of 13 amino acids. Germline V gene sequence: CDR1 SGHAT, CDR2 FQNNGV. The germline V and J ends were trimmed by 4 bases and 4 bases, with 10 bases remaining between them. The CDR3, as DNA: TGTGCCAGCAGCTATGGGGGGCGCACTGAAGCTTTCTTT. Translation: CASSYGGRTEAFF.

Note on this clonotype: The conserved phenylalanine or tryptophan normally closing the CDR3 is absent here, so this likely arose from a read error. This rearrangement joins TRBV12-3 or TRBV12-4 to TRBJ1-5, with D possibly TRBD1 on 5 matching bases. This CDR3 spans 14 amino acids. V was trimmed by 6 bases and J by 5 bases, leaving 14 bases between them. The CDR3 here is CASSKTADHQPQHI. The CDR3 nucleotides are TGTGCCAGCAGCAAGACAGCGGACCATCAGCCCCAGCATATT.

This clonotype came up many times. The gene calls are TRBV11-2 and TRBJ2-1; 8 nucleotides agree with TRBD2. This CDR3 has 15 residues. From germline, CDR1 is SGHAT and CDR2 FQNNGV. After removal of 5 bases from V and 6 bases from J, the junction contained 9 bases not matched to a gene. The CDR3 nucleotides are TGTGCCAGCAGCGACTTGGCGGGGGGCGGCAATGAGCAGTTCTTC. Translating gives CASSDLAGGGNEQFF.

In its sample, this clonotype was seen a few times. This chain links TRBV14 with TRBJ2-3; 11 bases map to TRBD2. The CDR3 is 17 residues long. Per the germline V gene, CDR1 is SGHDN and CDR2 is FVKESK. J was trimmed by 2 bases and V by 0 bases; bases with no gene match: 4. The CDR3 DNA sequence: TGTGCCAGCAGCCAAGAGATACTAGCGGGGGCCACAGATACGCAGTATTTT. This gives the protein CASSQEILAGATDTQYF.

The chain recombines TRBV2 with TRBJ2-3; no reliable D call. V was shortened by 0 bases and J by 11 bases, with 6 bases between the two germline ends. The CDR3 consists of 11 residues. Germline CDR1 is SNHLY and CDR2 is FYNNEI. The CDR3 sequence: CASSEAVGQYF. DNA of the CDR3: TGTGCCAGCAGTGAAGCGGTAGGGCAGTATTTT.

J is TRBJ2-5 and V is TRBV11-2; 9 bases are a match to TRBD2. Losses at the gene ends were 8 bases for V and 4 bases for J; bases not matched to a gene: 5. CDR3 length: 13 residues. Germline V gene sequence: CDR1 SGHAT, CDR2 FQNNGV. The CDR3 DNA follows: TGTGCCAGCGGCGCAGCGGGGGGAGAGACCCAGTACTTC. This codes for CASGAAGGETQYF.

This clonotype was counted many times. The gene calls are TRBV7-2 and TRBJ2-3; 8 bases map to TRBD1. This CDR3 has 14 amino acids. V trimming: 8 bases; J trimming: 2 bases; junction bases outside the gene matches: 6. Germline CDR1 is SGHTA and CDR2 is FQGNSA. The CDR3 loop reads CASLRDRYTDTQYF. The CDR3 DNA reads TGTGCCAGCCTCCGGGACAGGTACACAGATACGCAGTATTTT.

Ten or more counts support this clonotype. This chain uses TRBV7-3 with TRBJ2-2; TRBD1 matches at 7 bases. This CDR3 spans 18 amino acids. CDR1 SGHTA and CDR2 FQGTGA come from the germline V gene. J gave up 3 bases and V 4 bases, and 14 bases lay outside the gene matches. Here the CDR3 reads CASSSGIYGTADTGELFF. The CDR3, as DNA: TGTGCCAGCAGCTCAGGGATATACGGGACAGCAGACACCGGGGAGCTGTTTTTT.

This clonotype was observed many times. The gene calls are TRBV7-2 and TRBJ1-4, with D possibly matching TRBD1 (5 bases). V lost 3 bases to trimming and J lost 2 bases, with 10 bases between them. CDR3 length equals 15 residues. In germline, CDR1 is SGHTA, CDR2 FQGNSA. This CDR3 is CASSFTGATNEKLFF. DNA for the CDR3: TGTGCCAGCAGCTTTACAGGAGCGACTAATGAAAAACTGTTTTTT.

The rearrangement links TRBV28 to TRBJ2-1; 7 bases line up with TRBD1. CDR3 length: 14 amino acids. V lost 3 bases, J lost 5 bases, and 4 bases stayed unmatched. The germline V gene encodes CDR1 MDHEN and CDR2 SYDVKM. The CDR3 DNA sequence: TGTGCCAGCAGTTTTCCCGACAGGGACAATGAGCAGTTCTTC. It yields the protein CASSFPDRDNEQFF.

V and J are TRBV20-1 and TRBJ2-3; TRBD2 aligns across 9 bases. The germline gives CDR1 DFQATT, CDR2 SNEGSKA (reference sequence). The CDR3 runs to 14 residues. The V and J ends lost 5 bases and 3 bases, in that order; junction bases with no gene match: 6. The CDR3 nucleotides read TGCAGTGCTTATGGCGGGGGGGCAACAGATACGCAGTATTTT. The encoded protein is CSAYGGGATDTQYF.

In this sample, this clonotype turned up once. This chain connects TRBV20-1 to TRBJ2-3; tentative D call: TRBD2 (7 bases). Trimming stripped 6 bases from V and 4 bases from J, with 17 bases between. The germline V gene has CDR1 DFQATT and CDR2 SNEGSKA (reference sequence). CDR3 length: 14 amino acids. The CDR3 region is CSAAKGGQSDTQYF. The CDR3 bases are TGCAGTGCCGCAAAGGGGGGGCAATCAGATACGCAGTATTTT.

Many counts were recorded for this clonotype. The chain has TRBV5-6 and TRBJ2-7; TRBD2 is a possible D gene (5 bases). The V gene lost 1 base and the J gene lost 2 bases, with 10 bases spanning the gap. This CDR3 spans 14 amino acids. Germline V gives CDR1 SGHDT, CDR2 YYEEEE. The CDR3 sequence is CASSLLDLPYEQYF. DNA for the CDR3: TGTGCCAGCAGCTTGCTGGACTTGCCCTACGAGCAGTACTTC.

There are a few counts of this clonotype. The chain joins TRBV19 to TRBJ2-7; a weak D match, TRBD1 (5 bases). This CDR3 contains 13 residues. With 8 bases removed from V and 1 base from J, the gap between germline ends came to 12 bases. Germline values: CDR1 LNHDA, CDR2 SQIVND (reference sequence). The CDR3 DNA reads TGTGCCAGTGCAAACAGGAATTCCTACGAGCAGTACTTC. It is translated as CASANRNSYEQYF.

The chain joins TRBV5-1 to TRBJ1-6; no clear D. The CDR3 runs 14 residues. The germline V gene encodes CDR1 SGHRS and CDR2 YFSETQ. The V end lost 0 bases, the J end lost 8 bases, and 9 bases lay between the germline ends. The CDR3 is CASSLGGKDSPLHF. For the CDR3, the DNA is TGCGCCAGCAGCTTGGGGGGAAAGGATTCACCCCTCCACTTT.

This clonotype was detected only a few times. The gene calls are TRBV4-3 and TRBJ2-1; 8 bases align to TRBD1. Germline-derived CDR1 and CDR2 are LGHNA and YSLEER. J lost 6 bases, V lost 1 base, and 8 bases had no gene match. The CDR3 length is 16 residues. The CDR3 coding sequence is TGCGCCAGCAGCCAAGTAGGGCAGGGGGCGGGCAATGAGCAGTTCTTC. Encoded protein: CASSQVGQGAGNEQFF.

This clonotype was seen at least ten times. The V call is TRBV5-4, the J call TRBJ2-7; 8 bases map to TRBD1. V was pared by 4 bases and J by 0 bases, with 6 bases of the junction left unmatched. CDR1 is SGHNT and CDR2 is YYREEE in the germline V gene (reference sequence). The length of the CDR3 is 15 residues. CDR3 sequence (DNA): TGTGCCAGCAGCGTGGACAGGGCCCCCTCCTACGAGCAGTACTTC. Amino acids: CASSVDRAPSYEQYF.